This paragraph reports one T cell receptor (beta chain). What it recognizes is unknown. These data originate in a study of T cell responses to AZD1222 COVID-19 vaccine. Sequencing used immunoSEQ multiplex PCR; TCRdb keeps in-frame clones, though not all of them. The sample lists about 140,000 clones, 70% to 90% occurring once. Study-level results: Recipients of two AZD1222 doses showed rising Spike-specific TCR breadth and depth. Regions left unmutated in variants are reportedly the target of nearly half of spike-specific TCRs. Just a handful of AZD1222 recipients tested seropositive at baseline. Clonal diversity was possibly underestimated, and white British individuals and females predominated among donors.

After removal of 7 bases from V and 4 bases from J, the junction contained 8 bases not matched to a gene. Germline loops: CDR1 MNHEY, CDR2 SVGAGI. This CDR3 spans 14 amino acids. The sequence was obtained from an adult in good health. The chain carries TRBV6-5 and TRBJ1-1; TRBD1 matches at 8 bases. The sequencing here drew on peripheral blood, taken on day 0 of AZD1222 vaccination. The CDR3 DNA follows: TGTGCCAGCACCCTTACAGGGGGTGCCACTGAAGCTTTCTTT. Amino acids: CASTLTGGATEAFF.